Presented here are 5 T cell receptor beta chains from one specimen sequenced in a study of T cells after somatic rescue of genetic block (dated by TCRdb to the early 2020s). Libraries were built with the immunoSEQ multiplex PCR assay. TCRdb re-hosts the immuneACCESS table, in-frame sequences only. Its copies lack some clones; in the studies checked, an unresolved V gene accounts for under half of them, and the cause for the rest is not known. The sample table lists 100,000 to 120,000 clones, around nine tenths of them with a count of one. The ten largest account for roughly 1.5% of the sample. The sequenced material came from peripheral blood mononuclear cells (PBMCs). These receptors were taken from a young woman.

The V call is TRBV6-6, the J call TRBJ2-3; 9 bases align to TRBD2. CDR3 length equals 16 residues. Trimming cost V 2 bases and J 5 bases; bases outside gene matches: 8. Germline V gives CDR1 MNHNY, CDR2 SVGAGI (reference sequence). For the CDR3, the DNA is TGTGCCAGCAGTTACGCTGGGCGGGGGGGCGAAGATACGCAGTATTTT. Translating it yields CASSYAGRGGEDTQYF.

This chain uses TRBV2 with TRBJ1-1; possible D gene TRBD1, 6 bases. The CDR3 extends over 14 amino acids. V was trimmed by 2 bases and J by 3 bases, leaving 10 bases between them. Germline CDR1 reads SNHLY; CDR2 reads FYNNEI. CDR3 DNA: TGTGCCAGCAGTGAAAGGGGGGTGTACACTGAAGCTTTCTTT. Translation: CASSERGVYTEAFF.

The sample holds a few counts of this clone. This sequence joins TRBV5-1 and TRBJ1-2; no clear D gene. Germline CDR1 and CDR2: SGHRS and YFSETQ. V was pared by 1 base and J by 0 bases, with 7 bases between. The CDR3 extends over 14 amino acids. CDR3 loop: CASSLPRPNYGYTF. CDR3 bases: TGCGCCAGCAGCTTGCCTCGGCCTAACTATGGCTACACCTTC.

This clone was counted a single time. V and J are TRBV5-6 and TRBJ2-7; TRBD1 matches at 8 bases. Trimming removed 0 bases from V and 7 bases from J; junction bases left unmatched: 3. Looked up from germline, CDR1 is SGHDT and CDR2 is YYEEEE. This CDR3 is 13 amino acids long. The CDR3 DNA is TGTGCCAGCAGCTTGGTCAGGGGGCATGAGCAGTACTTC. It is translated as CASSLVRGHEQYF.

CDR3 protein: CAWRTGYEQYF. The CDR3 nucleotides read TGTGCCTGGAGAACAGGGTACGAGCAGTACTTC. This chain connects TRBV30 to TRBJ2-7, with D maybe TRBD1 (6 bases). The V end was cut by 3 bases, the J end by 4 bases, with 7 bases between. This CDR3 contains 11 residues. The V gene's germline CDR1 is GTSNPN and CDR2 SVGIG (reference sequence).